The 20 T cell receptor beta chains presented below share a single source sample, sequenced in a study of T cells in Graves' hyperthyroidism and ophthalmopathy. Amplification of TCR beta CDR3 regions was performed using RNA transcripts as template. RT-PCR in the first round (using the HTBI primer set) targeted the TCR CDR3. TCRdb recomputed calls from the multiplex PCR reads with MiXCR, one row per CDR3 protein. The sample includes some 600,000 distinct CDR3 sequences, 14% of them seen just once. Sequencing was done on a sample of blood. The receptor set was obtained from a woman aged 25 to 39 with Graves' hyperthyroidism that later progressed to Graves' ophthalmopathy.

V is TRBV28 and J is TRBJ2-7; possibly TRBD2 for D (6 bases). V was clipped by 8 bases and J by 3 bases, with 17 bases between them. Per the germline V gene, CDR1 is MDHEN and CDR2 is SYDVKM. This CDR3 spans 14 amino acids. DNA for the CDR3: TGTGCCAGCTCCCCGGGACTTTCCGTCTACGAGCAGTACTTC. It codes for CASSPGLSVYEQYF.

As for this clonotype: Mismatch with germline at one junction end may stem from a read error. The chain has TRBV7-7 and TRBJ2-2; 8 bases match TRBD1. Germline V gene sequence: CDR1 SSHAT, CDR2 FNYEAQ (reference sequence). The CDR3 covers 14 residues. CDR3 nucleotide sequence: TGTGCTAGCAGTCGCACAGGGGGAGGCGGGGAGCTGTTTTTT. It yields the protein CASSRTGGGGELFF.

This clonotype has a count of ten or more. The CDR3 sequence: CASSKDSLNTEAFF. The CDR3 DNA is TGTGCCAGCAGTAAGGACAGTTTGAACACTGAAGCTTTCTTT. The gene calls are TRBV6-1 and TRBJ1-1, with D perhaps TRBD1 (6 bases). Germline CDR1 is MNHNS and CDR2 is SASEGT. The CDR3 runs 14 residues. Deletions cut 5 bases from V and 0 bases from J, with 10 bases between.

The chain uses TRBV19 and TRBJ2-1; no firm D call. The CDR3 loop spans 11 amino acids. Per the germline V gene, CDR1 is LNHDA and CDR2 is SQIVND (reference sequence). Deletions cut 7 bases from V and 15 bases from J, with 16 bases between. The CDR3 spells CASTLAGLAFF. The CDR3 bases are TGTGCCAGTACCCTGGCCGGCTTGGCGTTCTTC. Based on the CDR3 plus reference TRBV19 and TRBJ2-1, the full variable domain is DGGITQSPKYLFRKEGQNVTLSCEQNLNHDAMYWYRQDPGQGLRLIYYSQIVNDFQKGDIAEGYSVSREKKESFPLTVTSAQKNPTAFYLCASTLAGLAFFGPGTRLTVL.

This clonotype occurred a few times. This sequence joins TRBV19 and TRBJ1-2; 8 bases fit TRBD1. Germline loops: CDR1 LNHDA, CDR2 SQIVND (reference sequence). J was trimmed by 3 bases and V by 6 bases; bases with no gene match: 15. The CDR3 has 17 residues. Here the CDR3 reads CASSLLQGAQADYGYTF. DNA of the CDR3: TGTGCCAGTAGCCTATTGCAGGGGGCCCAGGCGGACTATGGCTACACCTTC.

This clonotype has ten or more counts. CDR3 residues: CASRSGRYYNEQFF. The CDR3 DNA follows: TGTGCCAGCAGGTCCGGACGGTACTACAATGAGCAGTTCTTC. The chain has TRBV14 and TRBJ2-1; D is uncertain. Germline V gene lookup returns CDR1 SGHDN and CDR2 FVKESK. This CDR3 has 14 amino acids. The ends were cut back, 6 bases at V and 3 bases at J, with 12 bases in the middle.

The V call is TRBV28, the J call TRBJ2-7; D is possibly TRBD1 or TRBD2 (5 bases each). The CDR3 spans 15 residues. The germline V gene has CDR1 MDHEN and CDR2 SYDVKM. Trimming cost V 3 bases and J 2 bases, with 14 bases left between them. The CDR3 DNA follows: TGTGCCAGCAGTTTCGGGGCGGCAGACCCCTACGAGCAGTACTTC. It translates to CASSFGAADPYEQYF.

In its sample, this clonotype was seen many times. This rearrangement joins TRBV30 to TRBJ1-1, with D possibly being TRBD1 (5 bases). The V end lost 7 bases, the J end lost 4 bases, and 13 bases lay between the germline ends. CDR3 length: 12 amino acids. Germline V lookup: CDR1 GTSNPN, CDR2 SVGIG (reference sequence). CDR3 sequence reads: CASIGVGTEAFF. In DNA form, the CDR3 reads TGTGCCTCGATAGGGGTCGGCACTGAAGCTTTCTTT.

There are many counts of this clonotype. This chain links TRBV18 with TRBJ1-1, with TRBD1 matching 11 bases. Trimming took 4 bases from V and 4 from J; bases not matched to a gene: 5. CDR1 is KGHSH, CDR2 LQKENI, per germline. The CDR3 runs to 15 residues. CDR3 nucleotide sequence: TGTGCCAGCTCACTTCCCGGGACAGGGGGCACTGAAGCTTTCTTT. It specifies CASSLPGTGGTEAFF.

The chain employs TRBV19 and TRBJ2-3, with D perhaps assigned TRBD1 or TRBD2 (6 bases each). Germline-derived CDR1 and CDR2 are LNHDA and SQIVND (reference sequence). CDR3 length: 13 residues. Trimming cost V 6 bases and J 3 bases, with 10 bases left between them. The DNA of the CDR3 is TGTGCCAGTAGAAGGGGGGAAACAGATACGCAGTATTTT. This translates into CASRRGETDTQYF.

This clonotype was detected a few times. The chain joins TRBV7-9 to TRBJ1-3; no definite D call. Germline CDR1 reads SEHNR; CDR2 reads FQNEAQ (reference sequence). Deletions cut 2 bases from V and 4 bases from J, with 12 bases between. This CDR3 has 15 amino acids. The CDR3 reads CASSLHRTGGNTIYF. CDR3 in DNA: TGTGCCAGCAGCTTACACAGAACGGGGGGAAACACCATATATTTT.

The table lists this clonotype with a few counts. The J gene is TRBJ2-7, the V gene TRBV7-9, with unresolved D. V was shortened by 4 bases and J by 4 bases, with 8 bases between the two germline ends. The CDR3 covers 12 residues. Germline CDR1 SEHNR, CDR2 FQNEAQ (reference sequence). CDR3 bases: TGTGCCAGCAGCTCAGAGGCGTACGAGCAGTACTTC. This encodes CASSSEAYEQYF.

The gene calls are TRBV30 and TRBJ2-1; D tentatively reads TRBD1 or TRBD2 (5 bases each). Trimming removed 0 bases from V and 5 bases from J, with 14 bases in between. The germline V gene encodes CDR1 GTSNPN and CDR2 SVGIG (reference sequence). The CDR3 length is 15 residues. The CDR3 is CAWSVLLGRDNEQFF. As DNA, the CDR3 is TGTGCCTGGAGTGTACTTCTGGGACGAGACAATGAGCAGTTCTTC.

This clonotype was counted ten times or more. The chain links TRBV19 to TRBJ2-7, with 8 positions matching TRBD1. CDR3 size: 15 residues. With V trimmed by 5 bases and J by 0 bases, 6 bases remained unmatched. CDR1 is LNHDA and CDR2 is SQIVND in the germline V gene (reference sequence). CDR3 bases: TGTGCCAGTAGTCCCTGGACAGGGAGCTCCTACGAGCAGTACTTC. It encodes CASSPWTGSSYEQYF.

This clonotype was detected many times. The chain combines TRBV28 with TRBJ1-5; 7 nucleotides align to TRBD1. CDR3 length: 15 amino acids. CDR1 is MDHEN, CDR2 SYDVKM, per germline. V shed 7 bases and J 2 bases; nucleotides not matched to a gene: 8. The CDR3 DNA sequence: TGTGCCAGCAATGAGGACAGGCTTGGCAATCAGCCCCAGCATTTT. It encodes CASNEDRLGNQPQHF. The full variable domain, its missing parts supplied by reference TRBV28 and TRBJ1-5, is DVKVTQSSRYLVKRTGEKVFLECVQDMDHENMFWYRQDPGLGLRLIYFSYDVKMKEKGDIPEGYSVSREKKERFSLILESASTNQTSMYLCASNEDRLGNQPQHFGDGTRLSIL.

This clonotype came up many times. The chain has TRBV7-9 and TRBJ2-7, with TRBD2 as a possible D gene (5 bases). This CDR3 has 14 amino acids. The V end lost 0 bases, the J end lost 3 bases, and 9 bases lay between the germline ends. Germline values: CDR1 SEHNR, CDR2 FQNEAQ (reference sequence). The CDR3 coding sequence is TGTGCCAGCAGCTTAGCGGGCGGGCACTACGAGCAGTACTTC. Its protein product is CASSLAGGHYEQYF. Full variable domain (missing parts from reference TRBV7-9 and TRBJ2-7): DTGVSQNPRHKITKRGQNVTFRCDPISEHNRLYWYRQTLGQGPEFLTYFQNEAQLEKSRLLSDRFSAERPKGSFSTLEIQRTEQGDSAMYLCASSLAGGHYEQYFGPGTRLTVT.

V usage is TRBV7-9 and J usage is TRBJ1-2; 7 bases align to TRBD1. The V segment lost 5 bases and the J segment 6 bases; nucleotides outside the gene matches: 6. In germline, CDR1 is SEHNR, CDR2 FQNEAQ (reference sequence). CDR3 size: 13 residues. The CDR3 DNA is TGTGCCAGCAGCCTCCGGGACAGCGATGGCTACACCTTC. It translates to CASSLRDSDGYTF.

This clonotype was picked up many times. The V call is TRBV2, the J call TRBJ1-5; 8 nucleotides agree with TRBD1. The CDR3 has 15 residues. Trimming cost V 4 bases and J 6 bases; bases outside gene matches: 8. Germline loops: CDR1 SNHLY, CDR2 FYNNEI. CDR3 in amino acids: CASSADQGAGQPQHF. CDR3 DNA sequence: TGTGCCAGCAGTGCGGATCAGGGGGCAGGTCAGCCCCAGCATTTT.

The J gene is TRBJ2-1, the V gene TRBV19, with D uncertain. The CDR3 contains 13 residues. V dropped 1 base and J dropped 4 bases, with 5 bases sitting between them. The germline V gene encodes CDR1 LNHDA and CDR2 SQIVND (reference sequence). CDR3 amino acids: CASSIVGYNEQFF. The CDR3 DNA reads TGTGCCAGTAGTATAGTGGGATACAATGAGCAGTTCTTC.

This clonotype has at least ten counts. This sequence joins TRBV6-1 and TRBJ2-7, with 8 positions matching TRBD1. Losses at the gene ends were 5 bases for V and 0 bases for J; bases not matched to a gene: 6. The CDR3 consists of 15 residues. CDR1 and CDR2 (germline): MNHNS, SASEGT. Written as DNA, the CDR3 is TGTGCCAGCAGTAAGGGACAGGCCATCTCCTACGAGCAGTACTTC. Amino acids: CASSKGQAISYEQYF.